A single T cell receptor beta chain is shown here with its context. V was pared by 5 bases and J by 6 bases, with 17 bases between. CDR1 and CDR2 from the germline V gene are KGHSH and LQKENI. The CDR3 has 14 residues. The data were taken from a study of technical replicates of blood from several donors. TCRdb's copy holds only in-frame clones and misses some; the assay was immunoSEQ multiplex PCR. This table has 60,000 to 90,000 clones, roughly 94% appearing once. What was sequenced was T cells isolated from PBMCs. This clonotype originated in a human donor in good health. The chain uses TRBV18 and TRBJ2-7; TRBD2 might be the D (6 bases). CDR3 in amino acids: CASSSPRERREQYF. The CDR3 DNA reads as TGTGCCAGCTCATCCCCCCGGGAGCGTCGCGAGCAGTACTTC.